Given below is one T cell receptor (beta chain) in context. As yet, its antigen is unknown. These data belong to a study of cytomegalovirus exposure and HLA in healthy donors. General observations from the study: Earlier results showed most TCR beta V segments being productive about 87% or about 30% of the time. Some V segments could not be told apart, so they were left out, TRBV6-2 and TRBV6-3 among them. Sequences of the TCR beta chain were said to predict the HLA-A and HLA-B alleles of most subjects accurately.

The V gene end was trimmed by 3 bases and the J gene end by 4 bases; junction bases not matched to a gene: 7. The CDR3 has 14 residues. Germline-derived CDR1 and CDR2 are GTSNPN and SVGIG (reference sequence). The donors comprised healthy bone marrow donors. This PCR relied on a set of 60 Vbeta primers and 13 Jbeta primers. Profiling relied on immunoSEQ multiplex PCR, and the TCRdb table lists in-frame clones only, not all of them. The data show 150,000 to 200,000 clones, with around 86% seen just once and 1.5% to 2% held by the top ten. The clonotype originates from a woman aged 18-29 years in good health and CMV-seronegative. The sequenced sample was PBMCs. V and J are TRBV30 and TRBJ1-1; 8 nucleotides match TRBD1. The CDR3 here is CAWRAGQGPTEAFF. CDR3 nucleotides: TGTGCCTGGAGGGCAGGACAGGGTCCCACTGAAGCTTTCTTT.